This TCR beta chain was sequenced for a study of blood T cell repertoires in COVID-19. Study background: Acute and convalescent COVID-19 samples came from the United States, Italy and Spain. T cells, B-cell-depleted T cells, or PBMCs supplied cDNA or gDNA.

TCRdb keeps only in-frame clones here, not all; method: immunoSEQ multiplex PCR. Among around 290,000 clones, around nine tenths were seen once, and the ten largest hold 13%. While infection was still active, Seattle patients were enrolled and then followed longitudinally. The CDR3 consists of 15 residues. The ends lost 3 bases at V and 3 bases at J; junction bases unmatched: 6. The V gene's germline CDR1 is SGHDN and CDR2 FVKESK. The chain combines TRBV14 with TRBJ2-7; 9 nucleotides line up with TRBD2. The TCR sequence derives from a woman between 65 and 79 years old with COVID-19, enrolled during active disease. Sequences were obtained from peripheral blood. The CDR3 DNA follows: TGTGCCAGCAGCCAGGCGGGGGGGCTCGGCTACGAGCAGTACTTC. Residues: CASSQAGGLGYEQYF.